Listed below are T cell receptor beta chains from one sample, sequenced in a study of blood T cells in healthy people across ages. MiXCR was run by TCRdb on the 5' RACE reads, yielding one entry per CDR3 protein. The data contain 850,000 or so distinct CDR3 sequences, 25% to 35% of them singletons. Sequenced: blood. These receptors were obtained from a woman older than 75 in good health. Each CDR3 is given with its conserved first and last residue. Fields, in order: J gene, V gene, CDR3 protein.

J: TRBJ1-4
V: TRBV5-1
CDR3: CASSLVGKSLSNEKLFF

J: TRBJ2-6
V: TRBV6-1
CDR3: CASGRGGNSGANVLTF

J: TRBJ2-5
V: TRBV5-1
CDR3: CASSSRDRGRRETQYF

J: TRBJ2-7
V: TRBV7-2
CDR3: CASSLGQGGKQYF

J: TRBJ2-1
V: TRBV20-1
CDR3: CSAMGLAAYNEQFF

J: TRBJ1-2
V: TRBV15
CDR3: CATSRDKFGYTF

J: TRBJ2-5
V: TRBV7-2
CDR3: CASSLAGAGRETQYF

J: TRBJ1-1
V: TRBV4-1
CDR3: CASSQDQARNTEAFF

J: TRBJ2-3
V: TRBV27
CDR3: CASSSLDPSTDTQYF

J: TRBJ2-7
V: TRBV7-9
CDR3: CASSLGDRGHYEQYF

J: TRBJ2-1
V: TRBV2
CDR3: CASSLFGRANEQFF

J: TRBJ2-2
V: TRBV12-3/TRBV12-4
CDR3: CASSISGTPTGELFF

J: TRBJ2-3
V: TRBV7-2
CDR3: CASSLGSGWRSTDTQYF

J: TRBJ1-2
V: TRBV12-3/TRBV12-4
CDR3: CASSRDGTNYGYTF

J: TRBJ2-7
V: TRBV6-1
CDR3: CASSASRQSYEQYF

J: TRBJ2-1
V: TRBV7-2
CDR3: CASSLAAGVTYNEQFF

J: TRBJ1-2
V: TRBV12-3/TRBV12-4
CDR3: CASTYLGGTNYGYTF

J: TRBJ2-3
V: TRBV5-1
CDR3: CASSTDRVPDTQYF

J: TRBJ1-1
V: TRBV18
CDR3: CASLEGGNTEAFF

J: TRBJ2-5
V: TRBV11-2
CDR3: CASSLTRGKETQYF

J: TRBJ2-1
V: TRBV4-2
CDR3: CASSLGLAVLLYNEQFF

J: TRBJ1-2
V: TRBV6-5
CDR3: CASSYVTGKNYGYTF

J: .
V: TRBV7-8
CDR3: CASSLSASGGLSNEQYF

J: TRBJ2-6
V: TRBV6-6
CDR3: CASSERGGANVLTF

J: TRBJ2-6
V: TRBV7-2
CDR3: CASSTTGGGSGANVLTF

J: TRBJ1-2
V: TRBV5-1
CDR3: CASSYDRADVGYTF

J: TRBJ1-6
V: TRBV6-2/TRBV6-3
CDR3: CASTTTGLGSPLHF

J: TRBJ1-2
V: TRBV28
CDR3: CASRLSRYGYTF

J: TRBJ2-2
V: TRBV12-3/TRBV12-4
CDR3: CASSLQGHGELFF

J: TRBJ2-1
V: TRBV9
CDR3: CASSALGGGVVDEQFF

J: TRBJ2-5
V: TRBV24-1
CDR3: CATSDPPTHEQYF

J: TRBJ1-4
V: TRBV20-1
CDR3: CSARDKGQRLGYWEKLFF

J: TRBJ1-1
V: TRBV7-9
CDR3: CASSPLGQGSNTEAFF

J: TRBJ2-1
V: TRBV5-1
CDR3: CASAPPQGVNNEQFF

J: TRBJ2-2
V: TRBV27
CDR3: CASRKQTGERFF

J: TRBJ2-1
V: TRBV2
CDR3: CASSSQGTSYNEQFF

J: TRBJ1-4
V: TRBV7-9
CDR3: CASSLGTGRHEKLFF

J: TRBJ1-6
V: TRBV6-2/TRBV6-3
CDR3: CASKASVNSPLHF

J: TRBJ1-6
V: TRBV3-1
CDR3: CTSSQGGTGVSSPLHF

J: TRBJ2-5
V: TRBV3-1
CDR3: CASSQNPQGLSYNEQYF

J: TRBJ1-1
V: TRBV7-9
CDR3: CASRSTGAPEAFF

J: TRBJ1-1
V: TRBV20-1
CDR3: CSAPAEGSTEAFF

J: TRBJ2-7
V: TRBV6-2/TRBV6-3
CDR3: CASSSPGLAKSQGQYF

J: TRBJ1-6
V: TRBV20-1
CDR3: CSAEGRTAINSPLHF

J: TRBJ2-2
V: TRBV10-3
CDR3: CAISLGTGPTGELFF

J: TRBJ2-3
V: TRBV5-1
CDR3: CASSQGVGDTQYF

J: TRBJ1-1
V: TRBV4-1
CDR3: CASSQADRPGTEAFF